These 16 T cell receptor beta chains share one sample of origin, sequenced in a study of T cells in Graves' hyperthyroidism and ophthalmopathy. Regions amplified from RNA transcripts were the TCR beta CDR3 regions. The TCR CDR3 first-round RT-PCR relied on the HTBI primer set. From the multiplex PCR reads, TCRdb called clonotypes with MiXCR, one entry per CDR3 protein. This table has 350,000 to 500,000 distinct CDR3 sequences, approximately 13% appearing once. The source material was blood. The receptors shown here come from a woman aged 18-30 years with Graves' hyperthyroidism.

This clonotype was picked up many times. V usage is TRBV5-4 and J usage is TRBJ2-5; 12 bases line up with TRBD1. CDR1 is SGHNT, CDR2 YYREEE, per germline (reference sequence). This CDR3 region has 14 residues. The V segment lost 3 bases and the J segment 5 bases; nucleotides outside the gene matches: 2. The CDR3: CASSWDRGRETQYF. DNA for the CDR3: TGTGCCAGCAGCTGGGACAGGGGGCGGGAGACCCAGTACTTC.

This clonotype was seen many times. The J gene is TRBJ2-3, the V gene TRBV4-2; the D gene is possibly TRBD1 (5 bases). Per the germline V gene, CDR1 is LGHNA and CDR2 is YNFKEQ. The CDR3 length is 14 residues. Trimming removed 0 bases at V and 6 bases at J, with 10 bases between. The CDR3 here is CASSQDRASDTQYF. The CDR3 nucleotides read TGTGCCAGCAGCCAAGACAGGGCGTCGGATACGCAGTATTTT.

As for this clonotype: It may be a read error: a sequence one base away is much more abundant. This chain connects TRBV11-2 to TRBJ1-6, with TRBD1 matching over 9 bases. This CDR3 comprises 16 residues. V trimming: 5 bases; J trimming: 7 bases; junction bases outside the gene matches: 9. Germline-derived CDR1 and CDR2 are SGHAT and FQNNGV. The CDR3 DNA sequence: TGTGCCAGCAGCCCAGGGTCGACAGGGGGGAATTCACCCCTCCACTTT. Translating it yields CASSPGSTGGNSPLHF.

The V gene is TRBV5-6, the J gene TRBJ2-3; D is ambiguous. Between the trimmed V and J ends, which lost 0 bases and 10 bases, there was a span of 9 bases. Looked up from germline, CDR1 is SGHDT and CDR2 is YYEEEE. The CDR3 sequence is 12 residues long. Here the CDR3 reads CASSLDLKAQYF. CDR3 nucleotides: TGTGCCAGCAGCTTGGACCTGAAGGCGCAGTATTTT.

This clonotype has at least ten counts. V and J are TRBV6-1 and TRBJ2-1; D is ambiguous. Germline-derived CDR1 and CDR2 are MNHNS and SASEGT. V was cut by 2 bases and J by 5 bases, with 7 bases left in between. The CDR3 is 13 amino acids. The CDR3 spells CASSERANNEQFF. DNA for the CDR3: TGTGCCAGCAGTGAACGAGCGAACAATGAGCAGTTCTTC.

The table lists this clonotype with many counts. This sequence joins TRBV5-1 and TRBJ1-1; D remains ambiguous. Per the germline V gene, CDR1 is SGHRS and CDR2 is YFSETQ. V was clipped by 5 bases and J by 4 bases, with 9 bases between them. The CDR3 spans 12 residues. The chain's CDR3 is CASSKVGTEAFF. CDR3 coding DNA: TGCGCCAGCAGTAAGGTAGGCACTGAAGCTTTCTTT.

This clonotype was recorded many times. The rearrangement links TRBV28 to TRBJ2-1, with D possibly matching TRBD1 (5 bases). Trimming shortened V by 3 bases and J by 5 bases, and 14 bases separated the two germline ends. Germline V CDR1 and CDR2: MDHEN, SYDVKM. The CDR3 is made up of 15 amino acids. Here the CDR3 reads CASSLGPHGDNEQFF. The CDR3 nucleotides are TGTGCCAGCAGTTTGGGGCCTCACGGAGACAATGAGCAGTTCTTC.

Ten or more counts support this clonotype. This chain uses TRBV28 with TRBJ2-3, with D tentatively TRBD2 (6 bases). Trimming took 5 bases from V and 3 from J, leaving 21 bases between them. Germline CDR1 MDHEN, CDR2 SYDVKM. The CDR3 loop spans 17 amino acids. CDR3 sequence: CASSPPSRGGVTDTQYF. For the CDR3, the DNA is TGTGCCAGCAGTCCCCCGAGTCGGGGCGGGGTAACAGATACGCAGTATTTT.

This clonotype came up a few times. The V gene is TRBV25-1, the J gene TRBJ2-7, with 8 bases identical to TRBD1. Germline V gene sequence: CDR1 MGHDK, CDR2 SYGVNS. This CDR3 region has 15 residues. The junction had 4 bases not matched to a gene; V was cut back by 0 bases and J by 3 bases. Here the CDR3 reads CASSEYGTGFYEQYF. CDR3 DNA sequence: TGTGCCAGCAGTGAATATGGGACAGGATTCTACGAGCAGTACTTC.

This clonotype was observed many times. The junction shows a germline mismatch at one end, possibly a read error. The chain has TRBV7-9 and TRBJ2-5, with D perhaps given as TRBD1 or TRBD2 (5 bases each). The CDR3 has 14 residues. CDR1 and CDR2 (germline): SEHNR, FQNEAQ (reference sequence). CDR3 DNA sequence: TGTGCCAGCAACTTAAGGGACGGGCAAGAGACCCAGTACTTC. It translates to CASNLRDGQETQYF.

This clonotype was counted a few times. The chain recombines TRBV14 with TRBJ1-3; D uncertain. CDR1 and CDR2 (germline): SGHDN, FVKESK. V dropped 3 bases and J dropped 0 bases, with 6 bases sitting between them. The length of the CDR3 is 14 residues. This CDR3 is CASSHRSSGNTIYF. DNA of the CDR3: TGTGCCAGCAGCCACAGGAGCTCTGGAAACACCATATATTTT.

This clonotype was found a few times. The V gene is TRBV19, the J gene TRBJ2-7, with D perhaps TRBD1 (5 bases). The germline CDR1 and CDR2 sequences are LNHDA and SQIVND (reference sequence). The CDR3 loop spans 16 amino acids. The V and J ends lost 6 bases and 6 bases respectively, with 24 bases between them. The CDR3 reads CASSITGSSNPPEQYF. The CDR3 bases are TGTGCCAGTAGCATAACAGGTTCATCCAATCCGCCCGAGCAGTACTTC.

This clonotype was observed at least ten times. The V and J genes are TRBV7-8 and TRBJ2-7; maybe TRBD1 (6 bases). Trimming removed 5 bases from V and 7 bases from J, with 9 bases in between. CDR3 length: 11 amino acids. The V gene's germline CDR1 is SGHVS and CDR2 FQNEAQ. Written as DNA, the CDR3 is TGTGCCAGCAGCCTCGGGACAGAGCAGTACTTC. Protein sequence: CASSLGTEQYF. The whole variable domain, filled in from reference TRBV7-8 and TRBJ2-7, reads GAGVSQSPRYKVAKRGQDVALRCDPISGHVSLFWYQQALGQGPEFLTYFQNEAQLDKSGLPSDRFFAERPEGSVSTLKIQRTQQEDSAVYLCASSLGTEQYFGPGTRLTVT.

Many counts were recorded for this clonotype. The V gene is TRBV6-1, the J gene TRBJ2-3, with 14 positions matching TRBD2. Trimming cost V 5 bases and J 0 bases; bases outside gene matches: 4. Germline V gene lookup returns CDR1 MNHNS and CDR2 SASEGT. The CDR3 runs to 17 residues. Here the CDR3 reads CASSWTSGRPSTDTQYF. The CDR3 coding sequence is TGTGCCAGCAGTTGGACTAGCGGGAGGCCCAGCACAGATACGCAGTATTTT.

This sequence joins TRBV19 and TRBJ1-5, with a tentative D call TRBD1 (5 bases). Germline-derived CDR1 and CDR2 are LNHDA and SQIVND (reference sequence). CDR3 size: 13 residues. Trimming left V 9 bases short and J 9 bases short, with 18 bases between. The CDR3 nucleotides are TGTGCCAGCACCACCGGGGGGGGTAGGCCCCAGCATTTT. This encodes CASTTGGGRPQHF.

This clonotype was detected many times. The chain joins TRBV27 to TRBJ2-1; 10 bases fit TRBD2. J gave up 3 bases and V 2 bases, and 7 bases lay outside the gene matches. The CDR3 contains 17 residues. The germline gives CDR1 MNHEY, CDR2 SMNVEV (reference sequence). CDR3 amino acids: CASSLQPLAGVYNEQFF. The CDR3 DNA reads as TGTGCCAGCAGTTTACAACCTCTAGCGGGGGTCTACAATGAGCAGTTCTTC.